The sequence of this T cell receptor (beta chain) was determined in a study of blood T cell repertoires in COVID-19. Study details: The cDNA or gDNA used as material had been derived from T cells, B-cell-depleted T cells, or PBMCs.

The V gene's germline CDR1 is SGHTA and CDR2 FQGNSA. The CDR3 has 16 residues. Unmatched junction bases numbered 7, after V lost 0 bases and J lost 2 bases. Methods used by the authors: Estimation of nucleated cell counts was performed using reference gene primer amplification. Clones were sequenced by immunoSEQ multiplex PCR, and TCRdb holds only the in-frame ones, with some missing. D and trimming come from the DNA, and the V and J calls and clone size come from that table. The table has 180,000 or so clones, roughly 86% seen once. The sample was peripheral blood. The sequence derives from a man between 18 and 35 years old with active or convalescent COVID-19. V usage is TRBV7-2 and J usage is TRBJ2-7; 7 nucleotides line up with TRBD2. DNA for the CDR3: TGTGCCAGCAGCTTAGCGGCGGGAGTCATCACCTACGAGCAGTACTTC. It yields the protein CASSLAAGVITYEQYF.